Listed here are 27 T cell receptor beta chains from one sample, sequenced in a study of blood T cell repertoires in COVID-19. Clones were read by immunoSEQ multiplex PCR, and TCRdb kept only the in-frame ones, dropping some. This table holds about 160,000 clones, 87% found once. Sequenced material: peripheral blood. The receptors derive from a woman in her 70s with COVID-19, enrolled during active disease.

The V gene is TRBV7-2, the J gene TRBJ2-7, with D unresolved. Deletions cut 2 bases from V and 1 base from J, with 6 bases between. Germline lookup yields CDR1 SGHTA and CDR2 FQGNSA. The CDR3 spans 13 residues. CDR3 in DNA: TGTGCCAGCAGCTTACCGCGGTCCTACGAGCAGTACTTC. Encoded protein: CASSLPRSYEQYF.

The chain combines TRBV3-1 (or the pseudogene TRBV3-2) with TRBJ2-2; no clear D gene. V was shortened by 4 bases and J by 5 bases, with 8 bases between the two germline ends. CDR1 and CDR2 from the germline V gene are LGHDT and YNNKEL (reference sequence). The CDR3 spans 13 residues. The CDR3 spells CASSPIVTGELFF. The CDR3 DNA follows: TGTGCCAGCAGCCCAATAGTAACCGGGGAGCTGTTTTTT.

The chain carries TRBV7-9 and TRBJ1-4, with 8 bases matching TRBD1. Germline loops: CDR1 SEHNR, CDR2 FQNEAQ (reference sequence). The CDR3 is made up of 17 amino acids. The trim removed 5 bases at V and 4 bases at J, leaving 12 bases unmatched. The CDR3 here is CASSNRQGNVGNEKLFF. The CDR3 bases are TGTGCCAGCAGCAATAGACAGGGGAACGTAGGTAATGAAAAACTGTTTTTT.

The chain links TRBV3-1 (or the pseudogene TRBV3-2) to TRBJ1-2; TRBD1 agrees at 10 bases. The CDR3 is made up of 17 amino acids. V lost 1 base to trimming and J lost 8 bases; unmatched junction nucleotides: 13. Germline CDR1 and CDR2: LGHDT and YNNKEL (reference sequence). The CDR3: CASSQGWGGTGALGYTF. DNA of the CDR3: TGTGCCAGCAGCCAAGGATGGGGCGGGACAGGGGCTCTGGGCTACACCTTC.

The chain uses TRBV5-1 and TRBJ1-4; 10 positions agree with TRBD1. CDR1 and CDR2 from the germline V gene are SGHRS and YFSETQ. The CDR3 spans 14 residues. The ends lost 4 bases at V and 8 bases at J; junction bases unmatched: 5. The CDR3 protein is CASSRGQGREKLFF. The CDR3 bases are TGCGCCAGCAGCCGGGGACAGGGGCGAGAAAAACTGTTTTTT.

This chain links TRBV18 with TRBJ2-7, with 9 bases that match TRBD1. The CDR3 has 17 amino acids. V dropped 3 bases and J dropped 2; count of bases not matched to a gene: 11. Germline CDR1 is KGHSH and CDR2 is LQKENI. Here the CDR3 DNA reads TGTGCCAGCTCACCGGGTTTGGCGGGACAGGGAACCTACGAGCAGTACTTC. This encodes CASSPGLAGQGTYEQYF.

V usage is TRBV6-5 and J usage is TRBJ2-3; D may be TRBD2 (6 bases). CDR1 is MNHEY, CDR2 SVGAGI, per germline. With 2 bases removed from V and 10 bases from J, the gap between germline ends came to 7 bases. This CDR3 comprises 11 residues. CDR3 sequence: CASSYQRAQYF. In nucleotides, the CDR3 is TGTGCCAGCAGTTACCAGCGGGCGCAGTATTTT.

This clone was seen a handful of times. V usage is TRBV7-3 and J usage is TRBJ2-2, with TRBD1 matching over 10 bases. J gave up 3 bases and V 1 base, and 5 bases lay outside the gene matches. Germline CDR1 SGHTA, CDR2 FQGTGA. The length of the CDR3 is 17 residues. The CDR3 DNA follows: TGTGCCAGCAGCTTAAGCTTTGGGACAGGGGACACCGGGGAGCTGTTTTTT. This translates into CASSLSFGTGDTGELFF.

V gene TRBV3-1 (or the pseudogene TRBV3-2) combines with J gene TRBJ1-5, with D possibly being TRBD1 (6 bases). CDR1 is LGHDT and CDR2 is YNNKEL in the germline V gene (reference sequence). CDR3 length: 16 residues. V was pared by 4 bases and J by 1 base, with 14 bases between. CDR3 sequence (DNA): TGTGCCAGCAGCCCTGACCAGGGGTTGAGCAATCAGCCCCAGCATTTT. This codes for CASSPDQGLSNQPQHF.

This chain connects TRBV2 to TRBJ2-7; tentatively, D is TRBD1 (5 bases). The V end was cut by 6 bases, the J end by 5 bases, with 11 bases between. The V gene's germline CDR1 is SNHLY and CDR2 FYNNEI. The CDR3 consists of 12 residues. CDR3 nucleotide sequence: TGTGCCAGCAGACCTCAGGGTCACGAGCAGTACTTC. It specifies CASRPQGHEQYF.

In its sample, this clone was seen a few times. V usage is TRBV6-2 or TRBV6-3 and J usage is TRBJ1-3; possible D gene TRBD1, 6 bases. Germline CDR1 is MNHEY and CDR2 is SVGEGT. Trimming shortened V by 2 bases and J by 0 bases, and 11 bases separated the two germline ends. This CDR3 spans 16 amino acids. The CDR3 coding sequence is TGTGCCAGCAGTTACCCGACAGGATCCTCTGGAAACACCATATATTTT. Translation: CASSYPTGSSGNTIYF.

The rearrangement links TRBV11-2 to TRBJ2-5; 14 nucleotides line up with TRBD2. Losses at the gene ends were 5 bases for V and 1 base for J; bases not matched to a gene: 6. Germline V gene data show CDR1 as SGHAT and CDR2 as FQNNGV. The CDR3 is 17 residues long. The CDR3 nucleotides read TGTGCCAGCAGCCCCGGACTAGCGGGGGGCCCCCAAGAGACCCAGTACTTC. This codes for CASSPGLAGGPQETQYF.

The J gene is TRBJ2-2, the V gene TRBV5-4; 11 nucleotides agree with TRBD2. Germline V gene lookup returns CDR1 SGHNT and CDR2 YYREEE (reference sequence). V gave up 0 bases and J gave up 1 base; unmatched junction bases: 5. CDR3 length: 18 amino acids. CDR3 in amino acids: CASSLELAGGLNTGELFF. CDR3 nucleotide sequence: TGTGCCAGCAGCTTGGAGCTAGCGGGGGGCCTGAACACCGGGGAGCTGTTTTTT.

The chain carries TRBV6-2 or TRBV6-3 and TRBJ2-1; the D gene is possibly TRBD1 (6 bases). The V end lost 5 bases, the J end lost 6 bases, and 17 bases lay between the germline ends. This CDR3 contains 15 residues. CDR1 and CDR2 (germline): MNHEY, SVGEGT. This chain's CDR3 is CASSQDRSGLNEQFF. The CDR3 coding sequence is TGTGCCAGCAGTCAAGACAGGTCGGGGCTCAATGAGCAGTTCTTC.

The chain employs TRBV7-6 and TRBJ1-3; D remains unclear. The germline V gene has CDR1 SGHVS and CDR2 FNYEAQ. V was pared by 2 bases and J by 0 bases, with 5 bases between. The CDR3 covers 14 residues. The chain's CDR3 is CASSLRDSGNTIYF. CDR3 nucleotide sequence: TGTGCCAGCAGCTTACGGGACTCTGGAAACACCATATATTTT.

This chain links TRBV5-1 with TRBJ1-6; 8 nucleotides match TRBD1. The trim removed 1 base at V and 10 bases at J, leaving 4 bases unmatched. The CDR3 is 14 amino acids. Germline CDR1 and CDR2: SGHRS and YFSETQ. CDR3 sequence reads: CASSLLQGGSPLHF. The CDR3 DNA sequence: TGCGCCAGCAGCTTGTTACAGGGGGGCTCACCCCTCCACTTT. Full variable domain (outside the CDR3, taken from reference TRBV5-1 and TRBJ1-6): KAGVTQTPRYLIKTRGQQVTLSCSPISGHRSVSWYQQTPGQGLQFLFEYFSETQRNKGNFPGRFSGRQFSNSRSEMNVSTLELGDSALYLCASSLLQGGSPLHFGNGTRLTVT.

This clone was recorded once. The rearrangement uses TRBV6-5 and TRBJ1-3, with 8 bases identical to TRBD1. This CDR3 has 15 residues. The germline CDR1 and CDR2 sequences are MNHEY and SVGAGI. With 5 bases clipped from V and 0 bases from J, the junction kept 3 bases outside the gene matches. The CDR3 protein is CASSPGGFSGNTIYF. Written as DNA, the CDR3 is TGTGCCAGCAGTCCAGGGGGCTTCTCTGGAAACACCATATATTTT.

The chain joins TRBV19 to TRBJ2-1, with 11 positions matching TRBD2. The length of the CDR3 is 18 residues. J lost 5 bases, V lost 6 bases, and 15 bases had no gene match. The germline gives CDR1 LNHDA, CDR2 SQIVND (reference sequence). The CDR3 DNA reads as TGTGCCAGTAGGATGCGAACCCCTAGCGGGGGGATTAACAATGAGCAGTTCTTC. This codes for CASRMRTPSGGINNEQFF.

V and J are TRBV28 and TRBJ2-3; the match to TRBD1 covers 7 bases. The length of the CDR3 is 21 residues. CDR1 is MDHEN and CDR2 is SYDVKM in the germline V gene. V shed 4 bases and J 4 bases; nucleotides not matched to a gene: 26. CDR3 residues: CASSSPFVWDSIYLGSDTQYF. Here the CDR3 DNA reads TGTGCCAGCAGTTCCCCTTTTGTTTGGGACAGCATCTATTTGGGGTCAGATACGCAGTATTTT.

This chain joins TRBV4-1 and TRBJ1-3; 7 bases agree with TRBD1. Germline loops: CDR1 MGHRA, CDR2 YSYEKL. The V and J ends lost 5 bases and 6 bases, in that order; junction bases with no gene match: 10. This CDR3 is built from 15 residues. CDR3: CASSSGGRGVNTIYF. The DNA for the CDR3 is TGCGCCAGCAGCTCAGGGGGTCGCGGGGTAAACACCATATATTTT.

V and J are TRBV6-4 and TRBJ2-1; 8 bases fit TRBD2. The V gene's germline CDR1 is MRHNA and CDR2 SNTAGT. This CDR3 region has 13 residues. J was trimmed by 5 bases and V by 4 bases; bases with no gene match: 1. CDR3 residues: CASSVTSDNEQFF. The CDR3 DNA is TGTGCCAGCAGTGTGACTAGCGACAATGAGCAGTTCTTC.

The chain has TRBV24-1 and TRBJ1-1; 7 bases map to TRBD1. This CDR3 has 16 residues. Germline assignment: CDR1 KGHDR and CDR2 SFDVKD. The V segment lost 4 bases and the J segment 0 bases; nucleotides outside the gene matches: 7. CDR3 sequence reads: CATSDPGQNMNTEAFF. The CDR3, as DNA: TGTGCCACCAGTGACCCGGGACAGAACATGAACACTGAAGCTTTCTTT.

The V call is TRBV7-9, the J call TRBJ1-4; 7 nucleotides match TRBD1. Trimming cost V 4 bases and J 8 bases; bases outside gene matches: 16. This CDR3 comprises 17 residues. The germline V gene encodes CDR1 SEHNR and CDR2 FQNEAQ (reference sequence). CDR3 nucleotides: TGTGCCAGCAGCTCCAATTTTGGGACCGGGACAGTGGAAAAACTGTTTTTT. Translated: CASSSNFGTGTVEKLFF. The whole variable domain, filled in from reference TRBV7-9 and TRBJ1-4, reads DTGVSQNPRHKITKRGQNVTFRCDPISEHNRLYWYRQTLGQGPEFLTYFQNEAQLEKSRLLSDRFSAERPKGSFSTLEIQRTEQGDSAMYLCASSSNFGTGTVEKLFFGSGTQLSVL.

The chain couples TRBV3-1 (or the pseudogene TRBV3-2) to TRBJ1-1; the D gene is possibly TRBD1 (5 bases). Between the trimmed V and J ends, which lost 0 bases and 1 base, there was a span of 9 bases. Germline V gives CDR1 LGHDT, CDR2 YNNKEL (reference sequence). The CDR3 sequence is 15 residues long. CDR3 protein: CASSQETVQNTEAFF. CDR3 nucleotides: TGTGCCAGCAGCCAAGAGACAGTCCAGAACACTGAAGCTTTCTTT.

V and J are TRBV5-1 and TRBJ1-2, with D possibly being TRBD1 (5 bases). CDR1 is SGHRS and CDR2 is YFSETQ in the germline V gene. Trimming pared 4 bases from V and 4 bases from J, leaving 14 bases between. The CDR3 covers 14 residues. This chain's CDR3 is CASSGDRSLYGYTF. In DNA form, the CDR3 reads TGCGCCAGCAGCGGCGACAGATCCCTCTATGGCTACACCTTC.

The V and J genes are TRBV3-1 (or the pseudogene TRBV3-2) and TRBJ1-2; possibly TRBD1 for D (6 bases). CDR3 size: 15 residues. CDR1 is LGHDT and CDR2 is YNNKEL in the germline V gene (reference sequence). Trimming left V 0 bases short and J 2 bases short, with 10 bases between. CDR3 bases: TGTGCCAGCAGCCAAGAGGGGCAGGGGAACTATGGCTACACCTTC. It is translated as CASSQEGQGNYGYTF.

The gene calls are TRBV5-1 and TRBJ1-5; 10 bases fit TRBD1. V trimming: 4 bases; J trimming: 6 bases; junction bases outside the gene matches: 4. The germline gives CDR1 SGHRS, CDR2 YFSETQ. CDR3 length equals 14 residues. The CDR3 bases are TGCGCCAGCAGCCAGGGACAGGGGTCTCAGCCCCAGCATTTT. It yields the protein CASSQGQGSQPQHF.